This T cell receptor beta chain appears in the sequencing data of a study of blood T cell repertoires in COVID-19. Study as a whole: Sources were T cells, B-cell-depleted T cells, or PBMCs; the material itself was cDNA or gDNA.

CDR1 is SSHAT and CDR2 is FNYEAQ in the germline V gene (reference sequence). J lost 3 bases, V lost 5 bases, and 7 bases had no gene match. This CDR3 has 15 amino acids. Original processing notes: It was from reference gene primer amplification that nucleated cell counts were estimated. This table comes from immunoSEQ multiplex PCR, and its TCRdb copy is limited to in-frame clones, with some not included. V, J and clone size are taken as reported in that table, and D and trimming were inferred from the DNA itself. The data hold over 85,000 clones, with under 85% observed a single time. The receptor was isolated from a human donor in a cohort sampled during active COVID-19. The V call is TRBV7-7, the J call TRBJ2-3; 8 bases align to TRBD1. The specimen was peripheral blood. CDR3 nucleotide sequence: TGTGCCAGCAGCAGCGGACAGGGTTTAACAGATACGCAGTATTTT. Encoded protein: CASSSGQGLTDTQYF.